These 31 T cell receptor beta chains were all obtained from the same sample, sequenced in a study of T-cell memory formation after mild COVID-19. TCRdb fed the 5' RACE reads into MiXCR, producing one record per CDR3 protein. The table includes hundreds of thousands of distinct CDR3 sequences, roughly 13% detected once. Sequenced: PBMCs or a T cell subset sorted from them (not recorded which). These receptors were obtained from a man between 18 and 35 years old who had mild COVID-19 (a few samples of this study predate the infection). Cell type and time point are not known.

The V and J genes are TRBV6-1 and TRBJ1-1, with D unclear. This CDR3 region has 15 residues. CDR1 and CDR2 from the germline V gene are MNHNS and SASEGT. Trimming took off 4 bases at V and 4 bases at J, with 16 bases between the two ends. CDR3 loop: CASSGPGRPSTEAFF. The DNA for the CDR3 is TGTGCCAGCAGTGGTCCCGGGCGTCCTAGCACTGAAGCTTTCTTT.

This clonotype was recorded a few times. This sequence joins TRBV27 and TRBJ2-7; the match to TRBD1 covers 11 bases. The V gene end was trimmed by 5 bases and the J gene end by 7 bases; junction bases not matched to a gene: 13. In germline, CDR1 is MNHEY, CDR2 SMNVEV (reference sequence). This CDR3 contains 16 residues. The CDR3 reads CASSPLPGQGAREQYV. The CDR3, as DNA: TGTGCCAGCAGTCCCCTCCCCGGACAGGGGGCGAGGGAGCAGTACGTC.

The CDR3 spells CASSPGTSSQETQYF. CDR3 in DNA: TGTGCCAGCAGCCCAGGGACTAGCAGTCAAGAGACCCAGTACTTC. The chain couples TRBV7-3 to TRBJ2-5, with 9 bases identical to TRBD2. The CDR3 sequence is 15 residues long. Trimming at V came to 5 bases and at J to 2 bases, leaving 6 bases not matched to a gene. Germline CDR1 reads SGHTA; CDR2 reads FQGTGA. Looking up the rest from reference TRBV7-3 and TRBJ2-5 gives the full variable domain: GAGVSQTPSNKVTEKGKYVELRCDPISGHTALYWYRQSLGQGPEFLIYFQGTGAADDSGLPNDRFFAVRPEGSVSTLKIQRTERGDSAVYLCASSPGTSSQETQYFGPGTRLLVL.

The chain recombines TRBV20-1 with TRBJ2-7; 9 nucleotides match TRBD2. The CDR3 extends over 15 amino acids. V was pared by 0 bases and J by 3 bases, with 6 bases of the junction left unmatched. Germline values: CDR1 DFQATT, CDR2 SNEGSKA (reference sequence). The CDR3 reads CSAREASGNLYEQYV. The DNA of the CDR3 is TGCAGTGCTAGAGAGGCTAGCGGGAACCTCTACGAGCAGTACGTC.

At least ten counts were recorded for this clonotype. The V gene is TRBV27, the J gene TRBJ2-7; 9 nucleotides match TRBD1. There are 15 residues in the CDR3. The germline gives CDR1 MNHEY, CDR2 SMNVEV (reference sequence). V lost 6 bases and J lost 1; bases outside the gene matches: 7. The DNA of the CDR3 is TGTGCCAGCAGCCCCTGGGACAGGGATTCCTACGAGCAGTACTTC. It encodes CASSPWDRDSYEQYF.

This clonotype was seen a handful of times. The chain uses TRBV4-3 and TRBJ1-3; no firm D call. The V gene's germline CDR1 is LGHNA and CDR2 YSLEER. V lost 0 bases, J lost 4 bases, and 13 bases lay in between. The CDR3 is made up of 16 amino acids. This CDR3 reads CASSQDYGVVGNTIYF. CDR3 in DNA: TGCGCCAGCAGCCAAGATTACGGGGTAGTGGGAAACACCATATATTTT.

This rearrangement joins TRBV7-9 to TRBJ2-7; perhaps TRBD1 as D (5 bases). CDR1 is SEHNR, CDR2 FQNEAQ, per germline (reference sequence). Trimming cost V 1 base and J 4 bases, with 14 bases left between them. The CDR3 contains 15 residues. CDR3 residues: CASSLGGHQGYEQYF. The CDR3 DNA reads TGTGCCAGCAGCTTAGGCGGTCATCAGGGTTACGAGCAGTACTTC.

This clonotype was seen more than once but under ten times. This chain uses TRBV5-1 with TRBJ2-1; possible D gene TRBD1, 6 bases. CDR3 length equals 15 residues. Trimming stripped 7 bases from V and 4 bases from J, with 18 bases between. In germline, CDR1 is SGHRS, CDR2 YFSETQ. This chain's CDR3 is CASSAGTLLYNEQFF. The CDR3 nucleotides are TGCGCCAGCTCTGCCGGGACACTCCTATACAATGAGCAGTTCTTC.

This clonotype was detected a few times. The J gene is TRBJ1-6, the V gene TRBV7-9; possible D gene TRBD1, 6 bases. Trimming removed 5 bases from V and 4 bases from J, with 9 bases in between. This CDR3 is 14 amino acids long. The germline CDR1 and CDR2 sequences are SEHNR and FQNEAQ (reference sequence). Here the CDR3 reads CASSRQDYNSPLHF. CDR3 DNA sequence: TGTGCCAGCAGCCGACAGGATTATAATTCACCCCTCCACTTT.

V is TRBV9 and J is TRBJ1-1; 10 nucleotides align to TRBD1. CDR3 size: 17 residues. CDR1 is SGDLS, CDR2 YYNGEE, per germline. V lost 4 bases and J lost 3; bases outside the gene matches: 12. This chain's CDR3 is CASSPDLTGGLDTEAFF. In nucleotides, the CDR3 is TGTGCCAGCAGCCCAGACTTGACAGGGGGCCTGGACACTGAAGCTTTCTTT.

This clonotype has just a few counts. The V gene is TRBV4-1, the J gene TRBJ1-5, with 7 bases aligning to TRBD1. J was trimmed by 4 bases and V by 6 bases; bases with no gene match: 9. The CDR3 runs to 15 residues. The germline CDR1 and CDR2 sequences are MGHRA and YSYEKL. This CDR3 reads CASSLPGQHNQPQHF. As DNA, the CDR3 is TGCGCCAGCAGTCTTCCGGGACAGCATAATCAGCCCCAGCATTTT.

This clonotype has ten or more counts. The CDR3 loop reads CASSLDRPNTEAFF. The CDR3 DNA reads as TGCGCCAGCAGCTTGGACAGGCCGAACACTGAAGCTTTCTTT. The rearrangement uses TRBV5-1 and TRBJ1-1, with D perhaps TRBD1 (5 bases). CDR1 and CDR2 (germline): SGHRS, YFSETQ. The CDR3 covers 14 residues. V shed 0 bases and J shed 1 base, with 7 bases lying between them. Supplemented by reference TRBV5-1 and TRBJ1-1, the full variable domain reads KAGVTQTPRYLIKTRGQQVTLSCSPISGHRSVSWYQQTPGQGLQFLFEYFSETQRNKGNFPGRFSGRQFSNSRSEMNVSTLELGDSALYLCASSLDRPNTEAFFGQGTRLTVV.

Here the CDR3 reads CASSTKGADEQFF. DNA for the CDR3: TGTGCCAGCAGCACCAAGGGGGCTGACGAGCAGTTCTTC. This sequence joins TRBV7-3 and TRBJ2-1, with 7 bases aligning to TRBD1. The CDR3 loop spans 13 amino acids. The ends lost 5 bases at V and 10 bases at J; junction bases unmatched: 8. Germline CDR1 and CDR2: SGHTA and FQGTGA.

In its sample, this clonotype was seen a few times. This rearrangement joins TRBV6-5 to TRBJ2-5, with 8 positions matching TRBD1. CDR1 and CDR2 from the germline V gene are MNHEY and SVGAGI. This CDR3 has 15 amino acids. V shed 4 bases, J shed 2 bases, and the junction held 6 bases outside the gene matches. CDR3 DNA sequence: TGTGCCAGCAGTTCGTCCCGGGACAGGCAAGAGACCCAGTACTTC. It yields the protein CASSSSRDRQETQYF.

There are a few counts of this clonotype. The genes are TRBV6-5 and TRBJ2-7; tentative D call: TRBD1 (6 bases). Trimming removed 2 bases at V and 3 bases at J, with 14 bases between. Germline CDR1 reads MNHEY; CDR2 reads SVGAGI. This CDR3 region has 15 residues. In DNA form, the CDR3 reads TGTGCCAGCAGTTACCCCGGACAGCTCGGCTACGAGCAGTACTTC. As protein: CASSYPGQLGYEQYF.

The genes are TRBV5-1 and TRBJ1-1, with D perhaps matching TRBD1 (6 bases). With 0 bases removed from V and 6 bases from J, the gap between germline ends came to 12 bases. CDR3 length: 14 residues. Germline CDR1 and CDR2: SGHRS and YFSETQ. The CDR3 DNA reads TGCGCCAGCAGCTTGGGCGCAGGGGCGCCTGAAGCTTTCTTT. Protein sequence: CASSLGAGAPEAFF.

The V call is TRBV4-2, the J call TRBJ2-3; 8 bases are shared with TRBD1. The CDR3 runs to 17 residues. Germline CDR1 and CDR2: LGHNA and YNFKEQ. Unmatched junction bases numbered 9, after V lost 2 bases and J lost 2 bases. The CDR3 DNA is TGTGCCAGCAGCCAATCCGTCTCGGGACAGGACACAGATACGCAGTATTTT. As protein: CASSQSVSGQDTDTQYF.

The chain joins TRBV7-2 to TRBJ2-5, with a weak D call TRBD1 (5 bases). V lost 3 bases and J lost 6, with 17 bases in between. CDR3 size: 15 residues. Germline V gene sequence: CDR1 SGHTA, CDR2 FQGNSA. CDR3: CASSLLGAGPKTQYF. The DNA for the CDR3 is TGTGCCAGCAGCTTGTTGGGCGCAGGGCCAAAGACCCAGTACTTC. The complete variable domain, with remaining parts taken from reference TRBV7-2 and TRBJ2-5, reads GAGVSQSPSNKVTEKGKDVELRCDPISGHTALYWYRQSLGQGLEFLIYFQGNSAPDKSGLPSDRFSAERTGGSVSTLTIQRTQQEDSAVYLCASSLLGAGPKTQYFGPGTRLLVL.

V usage is TRBV6-5 and J usage is TRBJ2-3; 10 bases map to TRBD2. From germline, CDR1 is MNHEY and CDR2 SVGAGI. The CDR3 has 16 amino acids. The V gene end was trimmed by 3 bases and the J gene end by 1 base; junction bases not matched to a gene: 4. The CDR3 DNA reads TGTGCCAGCAGTTATATAGCGGGGGGTGGCACAGATACGCAGTATTTT. Encoded protein: CASSYIAGGGTDTQYF.

This rearrangement joins TRBV12-3 or TRBV12-4 to TRBJ2-3, with no clear D. The ends were cut back, 7 bases at V and 2 bases at J, with 13 bases in the middle. This CDR3 region has 14 residues. The CDR3 region is CASTASRNTDTQYF. CDR3 nucleotides: TGTGCCAGCACCGCCTCGAGAAACACAGATACGCAGTATTTT.

This clonotype was seen a handful of times. The V gene is TRBV5-1, the J gene TRBJ2-5; the D is unclear. From germline, CDR1 is SGHRS and CDR2 YFSETQ. This CDR3 has 12 amino acids. V was clipped by 9 bases and J by 5 bases, with 14 bases between them. The CDR3 loop reads CATASEDETQYF. CDR3 DNA: TGCGCCACCGCAAGCGAGGACGAGACCCAGTACTTC.

In this sample, this clonotype turned up a few times. The chain has TRBV5-1 and TRBJ1-1; D possibly corresponds to TRBD1 (5 bases). The CDR3 length is 15 residues. Trimming shortened V by 0 bases and J by 7 bases, and 16 bases separated the two germline ends. Germline lookup yields CDR1 SGHRS and CDR2 YFSETQ. The CDR3 DNA reads as TGCGCCAGCAGCTTGGACGTTTTGGGAGACAGTGAAGCTTTCTTT. Encoded protein: CASSLDVLGDSEAFF.

The chain employs TRBV7-3 and TRBJ1-5, with a tentative D call TRBD1 (5 bases). This CDR3 spans 13 amino acids. V was pared by 4 bases and J by 7 bases, with 11 bases between. Germline V gene data show CDR1 as SGHTA and CDR2 as FQGTGA. CDR3 amino acids: CASSSGLGQPQHF. DNA for the CDR3: TGTGCCAGCAGCTCGGGGCTTGGACAGCCCCAGCATTTT.

This chain joins TRBV7-6 and TRBJ1-6; TRBD1 matches 10 bases. The CDR3 contains 16 residues. The germline CDR1 and CDR2 sequences are SGHVS and FNYEAQ. The trim removed 0 bases at V and 9 bases at J, leaving 5 bases unmatched. In DNA form, the CDR3 reads TGTGCCAGCAGCTTAGCCGGGACAGGGGACACTTCACCCCTCCACTTT. Its protein is CASSLAGTGDTSPLHF.

This clonotype was found a few times. The J gene is TRBJ2-6, the V gene TRBV5-1; weak D call: TRBD1 (6 bases). The CDR3 is 17 amino acids. The V end was cut by 4 bases, the J end by 9 bases, with 23 bases between. The germline V gene encodes CDR1 SGHRS and CDR2 YFSETQ. CDR3 DNA sequence: TGCGCCAGCAGCGTGCCGGACAGTATGTCCTTTTACAACGTCCTGACTTTC. Its translation: CASSVPDSMSFYNVLTF.

Only a few counts were recorded for this clonotype. The chain combines TRBV15 with TRBJ2-7; 9 bases match TRBD1. The CDR3 has 14 amino acids. V shed 3 bases and J 2 bases; nucleotides not matched to a gene: 2. Looked up from germline, CDR1 is LNHNV and CDR2 is YYDKDF (reference sequence). CDR3 sequence: CATSSRTGAYEQYF. DNA for the CDR3: TGTGCCACCAGCAGCAGGACAGGGGCCTACGAGCAGTACTTC.

This clonotype has at least ten counts. The chain employs TRBV6-2 or TRBV6-3 and TRBJ2-7; TRBD1 agrees at 8 bases. The junction had 6 bases not matched to a gene; V was cut back by 2 bases and J by 0 bases. Germline CDR1 is MNHEY and CDR2 is SVGEGT. CDR3 length equals 16 residues. The CDR3 DNA is TGTGCCAGCAGTTACCATCCAGGGGGCATCTCCTACGAGCAGTACTTC. It is translated as CASSYHPGGISYEQYF.

V is TRBV2 and J is TRBJ1-2, with D tentatively TRBD1 (5 bases). The length of the CDR3 is 12 residues. Trimming stripped 6 bases from V and 4 bases from J, with 9 bases between. Germline lookup yields CDR1 SNHLY and CDR2 FYNNEI. CDR3 protein: CASRDSFYGYTF. The CDR3, as DNA: TGTGCCAGCAGAGACAGTTTCTATGGCTACACCTTC.

The chain employs TRBV27 and TRBJ2-3, with 12 bases matching TRBD2. CDR3 length equals 15 residues. CDR1 MNHEY and CDR2 SMNVEV come from the germline V gene (reference sequence). V dropped 7 bases and J dropped 5; count of bases not matched to a gene: 7. CDR3 nucleotides: TGTGCCAGCAACCGACTAGCGGGGGATGGAGATACGCAGTATTTT. The encoded protein is CASNRLAGDGDTQYF.

V and J are TRBV5-1 and TRBJ1-1; D might be TRBD1 (5 bases). CDR3 length: 17 amino acids. V was trimmed by 2 bases and J by 0 bases, leaving 17 bases between them. CDR1 SGHRS and CDR2 YFSETQ come from the germline V gene. This chain's CDR3 is CASSFKSVGTLNTEAFF. The CDR3 DNA follows: TGCGCCAGCAGCTTCAAAAGCGTGGGGACCCTGAACACTGAAGCTTTCTTT.

The rearrangement uses TRBV10-3 and TRBJ2-5; 7 nucleotides align to TRBD2. From germline, CDR1 is ENHRY and CDR2 SYGVKD. The CDR3 consists of 12 residues. The V gene end was trimmed by 8 bases and the J gene end by 5 bases; junction bases not matched to a gene: 5. The CDR3 loop reads CAIAAGEETQYF. CDR3 DNA: TGTGCCATCGCGGCGGGAGAGGAGACCCAGTACTTC.